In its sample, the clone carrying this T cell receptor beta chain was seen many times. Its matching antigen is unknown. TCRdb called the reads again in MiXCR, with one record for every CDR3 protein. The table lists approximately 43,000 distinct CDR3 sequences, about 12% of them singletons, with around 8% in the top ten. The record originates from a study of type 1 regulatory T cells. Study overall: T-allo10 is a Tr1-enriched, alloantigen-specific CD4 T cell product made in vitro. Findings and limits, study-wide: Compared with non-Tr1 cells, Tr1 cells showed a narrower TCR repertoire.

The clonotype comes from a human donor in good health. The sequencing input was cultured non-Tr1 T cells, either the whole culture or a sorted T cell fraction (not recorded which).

CDR3 DNA sequence: TGTGCCAGCAGCCAAGATAGCACTAGCGGGAGGAATGAGCAGTTCTTC. Translation: CASSQDSTSGRNEQFF. V usage is TRBV4-2 and J usage is TRBJ2-1; 12 bases match TRBD2. The length of the CDR3 is 16 residues. The germline V gene has CDR1 LGHNA and CDR2 YNFKEQ. Germline trimming cut 0 bases from V and 7 bases from J; bases unmatched to any gene: 4.